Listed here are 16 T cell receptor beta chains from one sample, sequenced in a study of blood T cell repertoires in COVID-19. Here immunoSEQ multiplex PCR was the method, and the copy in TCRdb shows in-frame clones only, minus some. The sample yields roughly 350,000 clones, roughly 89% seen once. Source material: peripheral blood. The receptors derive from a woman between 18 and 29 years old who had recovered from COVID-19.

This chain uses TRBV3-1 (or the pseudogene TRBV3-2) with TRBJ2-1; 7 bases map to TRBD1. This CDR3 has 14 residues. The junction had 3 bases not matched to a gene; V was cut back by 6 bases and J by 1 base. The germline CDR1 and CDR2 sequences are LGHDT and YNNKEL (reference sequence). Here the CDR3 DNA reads TGTGCCAGCAGTTCGACAGGGTCCTACAATGAGCAGTTCTTC. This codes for CASSSTGSYNEQFF.

As DNA, the CDR3 is TGTGCCAGCAGTTATATTGACAGGGGGGGCGGCTACACCTTC. Its translation is CASSYIDRGGGYTF. This chain links TRBV6-5 with TRBJ1-2; 9 nucleotides agree with TRBD1. With V trimmed by 3 bases and J by 8 bases, 7 bases remained unmatched. This CDR3 region has 14 residues. Germline values: CDR1 MNHEY, CDR2 SVGAGI.

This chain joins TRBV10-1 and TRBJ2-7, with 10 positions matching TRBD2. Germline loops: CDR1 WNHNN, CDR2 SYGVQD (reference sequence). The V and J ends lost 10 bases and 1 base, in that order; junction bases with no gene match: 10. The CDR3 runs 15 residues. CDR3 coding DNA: TGCGCCAACACACCGGGACTAGCGTTGTCCTACGAGCAGTACGTC. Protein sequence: CANTPGLALSYEQYV.

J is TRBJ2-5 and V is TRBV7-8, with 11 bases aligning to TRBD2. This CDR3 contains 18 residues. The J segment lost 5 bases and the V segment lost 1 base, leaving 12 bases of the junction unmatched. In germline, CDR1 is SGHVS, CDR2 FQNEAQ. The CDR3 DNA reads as TGTGCCAGCAGCTTAGTCGGTACTAGCGGGAGACCGCCGGAGACCCAGTACTTC. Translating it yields CASSLVGTSGRPPETQYF.

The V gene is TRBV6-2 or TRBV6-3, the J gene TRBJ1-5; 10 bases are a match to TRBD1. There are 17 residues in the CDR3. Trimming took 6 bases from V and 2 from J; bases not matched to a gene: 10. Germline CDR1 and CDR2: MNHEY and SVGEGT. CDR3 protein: CASSSSTGTGGNQPQHF. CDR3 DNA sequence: TGTGCCAGCAGCTCCTCGACCGGGACAGGGGGCAATCAGCCCCAGCATTTT.

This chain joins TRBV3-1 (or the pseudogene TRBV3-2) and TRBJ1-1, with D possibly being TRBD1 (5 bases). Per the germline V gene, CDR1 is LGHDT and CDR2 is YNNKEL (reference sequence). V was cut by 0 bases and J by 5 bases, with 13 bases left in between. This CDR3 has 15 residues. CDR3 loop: CASSQEGAGLTEAFF. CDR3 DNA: TGTGCCAGCAGCCAAGAAGGGGCAGGGTTGACTGAAGCTTTCTTT.

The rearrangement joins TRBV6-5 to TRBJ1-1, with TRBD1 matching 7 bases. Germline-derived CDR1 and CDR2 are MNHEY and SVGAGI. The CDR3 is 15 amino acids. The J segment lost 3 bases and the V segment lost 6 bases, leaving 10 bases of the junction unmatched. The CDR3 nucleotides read TGTGCCAGCAGGCCTTGGGAAAGGGGGCACACTGAAGCTTTCTTT. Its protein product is CASRPWERGHTEAFF.

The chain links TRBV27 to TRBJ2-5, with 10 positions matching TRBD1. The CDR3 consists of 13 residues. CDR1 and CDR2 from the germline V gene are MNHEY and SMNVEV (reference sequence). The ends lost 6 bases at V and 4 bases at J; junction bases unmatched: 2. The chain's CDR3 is CASRRTGGETQYF. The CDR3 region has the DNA TGTGCCAGCAGAAGGACAGGGGGAGAGACCCAGTACTTC.

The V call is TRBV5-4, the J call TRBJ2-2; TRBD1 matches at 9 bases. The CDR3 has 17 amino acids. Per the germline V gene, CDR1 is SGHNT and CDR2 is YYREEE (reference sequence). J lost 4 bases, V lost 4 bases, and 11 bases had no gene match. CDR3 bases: TGTGCCAGCAGCGAGGACAGGGGTGGGGTGGGCACCGGGGAGCTGTTTTTT. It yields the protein CASSEDRGGVGTGELFF.

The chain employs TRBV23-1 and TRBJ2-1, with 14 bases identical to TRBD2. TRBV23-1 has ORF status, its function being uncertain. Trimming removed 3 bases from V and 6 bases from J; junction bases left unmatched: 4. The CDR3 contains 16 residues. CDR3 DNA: TGCGCCAGCAGTCACCCGGGACTAGCGGGAGTCAATGAGCAGTTCTTC. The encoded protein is CASSHPGLAGVNEQFF.

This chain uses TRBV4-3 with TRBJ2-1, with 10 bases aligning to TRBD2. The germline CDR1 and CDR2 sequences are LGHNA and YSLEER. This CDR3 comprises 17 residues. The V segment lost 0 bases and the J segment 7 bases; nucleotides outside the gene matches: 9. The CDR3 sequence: CASSQDLPSGRLNEQFF. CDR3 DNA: TGCGCCAGCAGCCAAGATCTTCCTAGCGGGAGACTTAATGAGCAGTTCTTC.

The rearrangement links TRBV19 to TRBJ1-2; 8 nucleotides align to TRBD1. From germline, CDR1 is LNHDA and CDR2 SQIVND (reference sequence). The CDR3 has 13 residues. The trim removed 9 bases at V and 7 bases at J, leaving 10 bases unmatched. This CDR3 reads CASGKQGERGYTF. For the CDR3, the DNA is TGTGCCAGCGGGAAACAGGGGGAGCGTGGCTACACCTTC.

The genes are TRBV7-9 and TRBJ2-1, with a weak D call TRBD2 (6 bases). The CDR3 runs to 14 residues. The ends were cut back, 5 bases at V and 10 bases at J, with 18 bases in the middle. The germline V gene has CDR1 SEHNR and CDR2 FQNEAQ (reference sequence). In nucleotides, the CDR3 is TGTGCCAGCAGCGGGCCGATGCTAGCGAAAGAGCAGTTCTTC. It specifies CASSGPMLAKEQFF.

CDR3 region: CASSSQGAKNIQYF. The CDR3 DNA reads TGTGCCAGCAGTTCGCAGGGGGCCAAAAACATTCAGTACTTC. The chain recombines TRBV27 with TRBJ2-4, with D tentatively TRBD1 (6 bases). Germline CDR1 reads MNHEY; CDR2 reads SMNVEV (reference sequence). Between the trimmed V and J ends, which lost 4 bases and 1 base, there was a span of 8 bases. This CDR3 is built from 14 residues.

In DNA, the CDR3 is TGTGCCAGCAACCAAAAGAGGACAGGGGGCACAGATACGCAGTATTTT. It is translated as CASNQKRTGGTDTQYF. The J gene is TRBJ2-3, the V gene TRBV5-4, with 9 bases that match TRBD1. Per germline, CDR1 SGHNT and CDR2 YYREEE (reference sequence). CDR3 length: 16 residues. The ends lost 6 bases at V and 1 base at J; junction bases unmatched: 9.

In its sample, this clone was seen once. As DNA, the CDR3 is TGTGCCAGCAGTAGACTAGCGATAAACTACAATGAGCAGTTCTTC. It yields the protein CASSRLAINYNEQFF. The chain has TRBV27 and TRBJ2-1; 8 bases align to TRBD2. Trimming cost V 5 bases and J 3 bases; bases outside gene matches: 6. The CDR3 runs 15 residues. The V gene's germline CDR1 is MNHEY and CDR2 SMNVEV (reference sequence).